Detailed here is one TCR beta chain. What it binds is unknown. Combining a sample-barcoded 5' primer with a J-beta primer mix, a second PCR ran for 7 to 11 cycles. One entry per CDR3 protein, called by TCRdb with MiXCR from the 5' RACE reads. The repertoire holds about 640,000 distinct CDR3 sequences, with 58% as singletons. The entry originates in a study of blood T cells in healthy people across ages. Points from the study as a whole: Total diversity from one million sequenced T cells was likely underestimated.

Every donor gave roughly 9.2 milliliters of peripheral blood. CDR1 and CDR2 from the germline V gene are SGHRS and YFSETQ. The CDR3 totals 15 residues. The chain joins TRBV5-1 to TRBJ2-5; the D call may be TRBD1 or TRBD2 (5 bases each). The DNA matches TRBJ2-7 better at its end, which makes the J call doubtful. The sequence was collected from a man in his 60s in good health. The sample was blood. CDR3 loop: CASSLTGGGTYEQYF. The DNA of the CDR3 is TGCGCCAGCAGCTTGACAGGAGGTGGAACCTACGAGCAGTACTTC.